This TCR beta chain was captured by sequencing in a study of shared clonotypes between healthy human individuals (dated by TCRdb to about 2020). In terms of the full investigation: A couple of women and a few men aged 18 to 49 years were included in the cohort. For each donor, three plates each were used for CD4 naive and CD4 memory, two plates were used for CD8 naive, and one plate was used for CD8 memory. The study deeply sequenced blood TCR repertoires of several healthy adults to estimate repertoire size and the extent of clonotype sharing between individuals. To increase sequencing depth and limit assay-specific biases, different laboratories used diverse techniques to prepare libraries and sequence TCR repertoires. Leukapheresis yielded between about 0.94 and 8.9 billion PBMCs per donor. The investigation overall reported the following: Incomplete sequencing was indicated by rarefaction of sorted-subset datasets, despite the large sequencing depth. Higher generation probabilities were observed for clonotypes shared by all four sorted-subset donors than for non-shared clonotypes. The genetic and exposure-history diversity represented was limited by the small number of donors. Naive subsets generally had larger estimated clonotype richness than memory subsets. Based on pairwise subsampling, the degree of clonotype sharing among donors was expected to be affected by sequencing depth. Sampling was restricted to blood, and TCR repertoires in tissue are likely to differ from TCR repertoires in blood. Sharing across a few donors was observed for about 5% of naive CD4, over 3% of naive CD8, about 2.3% of memory CD4, and roughly 0.43% of memory CD8 clonotypes.

The CDR3 goes from the cysteine to the phenylalanine over 18 residues. Just the 54-base CDR3 DNA is kept, in frame starting at base 1. From a lookup of the germline V gene, CDR1 and CDR2 are SGHTA and FQGNSA. V loses 1 base at its end and J loses 9 bases; junction bases beyond the gene matches: 19. Healthy HIV-negative adults with no recently reported acute infections or vaccinations were included as donors. Every donor was a Caucasian adult residing in Nashville, Tennessee, USA. Magnetic negative selection was used to enrich CD4+ T cells, after which naive cells were positively selected on CD45RA and the negative fraction became the memory subset. After blood collection by leukapheresis, PBMCs were isolated using Ficoll-Histopaque density gradient centrifugation and then cryopreserved in the vapor phase of liquid nitrogen. Analytical flow cytometry was used to check the purity and quantity of each magnetically sorted T cell population. Genomic DNA was isolated from every sorted fraction and measured by UV absorbance on a Nanodrop 2000c.

Details on this clone: Its antigen remains unidentified. No qualities accompany the bases; no much larger clone lies one base away.

Using the deep immunoSEQ assay, multiplex PCR amplified TCR CDR3 regions from genomic DNA. Extracted genomic DNA from each cell subset was spread evenly across all wells of several immunoSEQ 96-well plates, with each plate serving as a replicate. For sorted subsets, roughly 200 ng genomic DNA, equal to about 30,000 T cell genomes, was loaded into each replicate PCR. Purified libraries were measured with a Qubit 3.0 fluorometer, size-checked on a Bioanalyzer 2100, and measured again with the KAPA Library Quantification kit. Every immunoSEQ 96-well plate was sequenced on a dedicated single-read 150-cycle Illumina NextSeq 550 flow cell. Concerning the study's data processing: Because the immunoSEQ output included only junctional sequences and no quality scores, the filtering could not be the same as the filtering used for full-length reads. To assign V/J genes and CDR3, sequences were annotated using PyIR, a Python wrapper for IgBLAST v1.9, with IMGT germline references. Reads were filtered out if the reads had weak V/J assignments (E-value above 1e-6), no CDR3, stop codons, out-of-frame junctions, or ambiguous translated residues. V3J clonotypes were defined by identical inferred V gene, J gene, and CDR3 amino acid sequence. Percentage overlap between repertoires was calculated by dividing the number of shared unique clonotypes by the size of the smaller repertoire. Richness of each repertoire was evaluated using RTK rarefaction, the Chao1 estimator, and Recon v2.1 estimates of unobserved clonotypes. For all TCRbeta clonotypes obtained by the gDNA method from four donors, generation probabilities were computed with OLGA. TCRdb took over this immuneACCESS table, retaining in-frame rearrangements with V and J assigned. Such tables are incomplete; in checked studies, under half of the missing clones stem from an unresolved V gene, and the remainder is unexplained. The DNA was the basis for D and trimming; V, J and clone size are from that table. Within this sample are fewer than 3 million clones, with less than 95% of them counted one time only. 0.37% of the sample is in the top ten clones.

Sequencing used naive CD4+ T cells from PBMCs. What the cell subset or site label conveys for this sample: CD45RA+ positively selected. Recombination linked TRBV7-2 to TRBJ2-7; 9 of the junction bases match TRBD2. This receptor was obtained from a man aged 18-30 years in good health. Some clones in this sample may be carry-over from other donors' samples. The CDR3 loop reads CASSLDGRFGAGGHLQYF. The DNA sequence is TGTGCCAGCAGCTTAGATGGGCGCTTTGGAGCGGGAGGCCATCTGCAGTACTTC.